Below are 15 T cell receptor beta chains sequenced from a single sample in a study of long-term antiretroviral therapy in people with HIV (dated by TCRdb to the early 2020s). Sequencing of the TRB variable region was done with the immunoSEQ hsTCRB v3.0 assay at survey level resolution. This is the immuneACCESS table as TCRdb keeps it, with only in-frame sequences that have V and J called. A part of the clones is gone; compared with another copy, unresolved V genes explain less than half, and the rest is unexplained. This sample is represented by about 15,000 clones; about 86% of them were singletons. About a sixth of the sample rests with the top ten. The material was unsorted PBMCs, obtained just before starting antiretroviral therapy. The receptors were gathered from a man between 35 and 55 years old with HIV.

This rearrangement joins TRBV5-1 to TRBJ2-1, with 15 bases lining up with TRBD2. Germline trimming cut 3 bases from V and 15 bases from J; bases unmatched to any gene: 7. The CDR3 spans 14 residues. CDR1 and CDR2 (germline): SGHRS, YFSETQ. Here the CDR3 reads CASSSAGTSGGMFF. As DNA, the CDR3 is TGCGCCAGCAGCTCGGCGGGGACTAGCGGGGGGATGTTCTTC.

This chain uses TRBV14 with TRBJ2-2; 8 bases map to TRBD1. Germline values: CDR1 SGHDN, CDR2 FVKESK. Trimming removed 3 bases from V and 3 bases from J; junction bases left unmatched: 9. CDR3 size: 17 residues. CDR3: CASSQGQVPTYTGELFF. CDR3 in DNA: TGTGCCAGCAGCCAGGGACAGGTCCCGACTTACACCGGGGAGCTGTTTTTT.

The chain recombines TRBV6-1 with TRBJ1-5, with no clear D. This CDR3 is built from 14 residues. The ends were cut back, 3 bases at V and 0 bases at J, with 6 bases in the middle. Germline lookup yields CDR1 MNHNS and CDR2 SASEGT. CDR3 nucleotide sequence: TGTGCCAGCAGTGAGAAGTATAGCAATCAGCCCCAGCATTTT. Protein product: CASSEKYSNQPQHF.

V gene TRBV27 combines with J gene TRBJ1-1; D may be TRBD1 (6 bases). CDR1 is MNHEY, CDR2 SMNVEV, per germline (reference sequence). V lost 0 bases to trimming and J lost 1 base, with 9 bases between them. The CDR3 extends over 15 amino acids. The CDR3 DNA sequence: TGTGCCAGCAGTTTATCGACGACAGGGAACACTGAAGCTTTCTTT. Protein: CASSLSTTGNTEAFF.

CDR3 sequence reads: CASSLRDTPSRIEGYTF. The CDR3 nucleotides are TGTGCCAGCAGCTTACGGGACACCCCAAGTAGGATCGAGGGCTACACCTTC. The chain recombines TRBV7-2 with TRBJ1-2; D perhaps matches TRBD1 (6 bases). The CDR3 has 17 amino acids. The germline CDR1 and CDR2 sequences are SGHTA and FQGNSA. V gave up 2 bases and J gave up 8 bases, with 24 bases separating them.

This clone appeared once. The chain is built from TRBV6-1 and TRBJ1-3; 8 bases are a match to TRBD1. The CDR3 is 15 amino acids. Germline lookup yields CDR1 MNHNS and CDR2 SASEGT. V dropped 3 bases and J dropped 4; count of bases not matched to a gene: 5. Here the CDR3 DNA reads TGTGCCAGCAGTGACCAGGACAGGGTAGGAAACACCATATATTTT. This translates into CASSDQDRVGNTIYF.

The chain is built from TRBV6-4 and TRBJ2-7; D not certain. Germline-derived CDR1 and CDR2 are MRHNA and SNTAGT. The CDR3 is made up of 16 amino acids. The V gene lost 2 bases and the J gene lost 0 bases, with 14 bases spanning the gap. The CDR3 DNA reads TGTGCCAGCAGTGACCCAATGCCGTTCCGCTCCTACGAGCAGTACTTC. It translates to CASSDPMPFRSYEQYF.

A single count supports this clone. CDR3 nucleotide sequence: TGCAGCGTTGAAGGGCAGACTAGCGTAGGCACAGATACGCAGTATTTT. Amino acid sequence: CSVEGQTSVGTDTQYF. V is TRBV29-1 and J is TRBJ2-3; 8 bases map to TRBD2. Germline V CDR1 and CDR2: SQVTM, ANQGSEA. The V and J ends lost 1 base and 1 base, in that order; junction bases with no gene match: 7. The CDR3 consists of 16 residues.

This clone was found a few times. This chain uses TRBV25-1 with TRBJ1-6, with no clear D. This CDR3 has 12 amino acids. V lost 8 bases and J 7 bases, leaving 9 bases between the germline ends. CDR1 is MGHDK, CDR2 SYGVNS, per germline. CDR3 amino acids: CASEKGNSPLHF. The CDR3 DNA follows: TGTGCCAGCGAAAAGGGAAATTCACCCCTCCACTTT.

This sequence joins TRBV7-3 and TRBJ2-7; possibly TRBD1 for D (7 bases). The CDR3 runs to 15 residues. Between the trimmed V and J ends, which lost 2 bases and 4 bases, there was a span of 15 bases. Germline V CDR1 and CDR2: SGHTA, FQGTGA. The CDR3 sequence is CASSLEEGAGYEQYF. The CDR3 DNA reads as TGTGCCAGCAGCTTAGAGGAGGGGGCCGGGTACGAGCAGTACTTC.

The rearrangement joins TRBV6-1 to TRBJ1-2, with TRBD1 identical over 9 bases. The CDR3 is 12 amino acids. With V trimmed by 10 bases and J by 7 bases, 7 bases remained unmatched. Germline V CDR1 and CDR2: MNHNS, SASEGT. The chain's CDR3 is CATGGQGGGYTF. CDR3 sequence (DNA): TGTGCCACAGGGGGACAGGGCGGTGGCTACACCTTC.

There are a few counts of this clone. V is TRBV19 and J is TRBJ1-5, with unresolved D. This CDR3 region has 11 residues. V shed 5 bases and J shed 9 bases, with 8 bases lying between them. CDR1 is LNHDA, CDR2 SQIVND, per germline (reference sequence). The CDR3 region is CASSGKGPQHF. For the CDR3, the DNA is TGTGCCAGTAGTGGTAAGGGGCCCCAGCATTTT.

This clone was detected a few times. The chain carries TRBV6-5 and TRBJ2-1, with 8 bases aligning to TRBD1. CDR1 MNHEY and CDR2 SVGAGI come from the germline V gene. V was pared by 5 bases and J by 10 bases, with 4 bases of the junction left unmatched. The CDR3 consists of 12 residues. The CDR3, as DNA: TGTGCCAGCAGTGGACAGGGCCGGGAGCAGTTCTTC. This codes for CASSGQGREQFF.

J is TRBJ1-2 and V is TRBV5-1, with D tentatively TRBD1 (6 bases). The CDR3 contains 14 residues. Germline CDR1 reads SGHRS; CDR2 reads YFSETQ. V was cut by 5 bases and J by 0 bases, with 11 bases left in between. In DNA, the CDR3 is TGCGCCAGCAGTTGGGACACCACTAACTATGGCTACACCTTC. Translating gives CASSWDTTNYGYTF. The variable domain in full, completed from reference TRBV5-1 and TRBJ1-2, reads KAGVTQTPRYLIKTRGQQVTLSCSPISGHRSVSWYQQTPGQGLQFLFEYFSETQRNKGNFPGRFSGRQFSNSRSEMNVSTLELGDSALYLCASSWDTTNYGYTFGSGTRLTVV.

The J gene is TRBJ2-1, the V gene TRBV4-2, with 12 bases that match TRBD2. The germline gives CDR1 LGHNA, CDR2 YNFKEQ. CDR3 size: 18 residues. The J segment lost 0 bases and the V segment lost 3 bases, leaving 6 bases of the junction unmatched. CDR3 sequence: CASSQEALAGGSYNEQFF. CDR3 sequence (DNA): TGTGCCAGCAGCCAGGAGGCACTAGCGGGGGGCTCCTACAATGAGCAGTTCTTC.